These 17 T cell receptor beta chains were sequenced from one sample in a study of CDR3 diversity in severe acne (dated by TCRdb to the late 2010s). Receptors were amplified or captured by PCR. Sequencing used an Illumina HiSeq 2000. In-frame beta chains were kept once TCRdb had trimmed the public reads at Q25 with fastp and called clones with MiXCR. Every entry covers one CDR3 protein and lists the most common genes and DNA from its rows. The sample includes roughly 100,000 distinct CDR3 sequences, with roughly 51% observed a single time. The ten largest make up around 12% of the sample. The sample was blood. The receptors were gathered from a male donor with acne.

The chain links TRBV2 to TRBJ1-1, with D uncertain. CDR3 length: 11 residues. V was clipped by 6 bases and J by 14 bases, with 16 bases between them. Germline-derived CDR1 and CDR2 are SNHLY and FYNNEI. CDR3 coding DNA: TGTGCCAGCAGACTTGACTTAAGAGCCTTCTTT. Translating gives CASRLDLRAFF.

The chain has TRBV4-1 and TRBJ2-2; weak D call: TRBD1 (6 bases). The CDR3 runs to 16 residues. Trimming shortened V by 4 bases and J by 4 bases, and 16 bases separated the two germline ends. Germline CDR1 MGHRA, CDR2 YSYEKL. CDR3 sequence: CASSPLGQGSTGELFF. CDR3 DNA: TGCGCCAGCAGCCCCCTCGGGCAGGGGAGCACCGGGGAGCTGTTTTTT.

The rearrangement joins TRBV2 to TRBJ2-3; TRBD2 aligns across 13 bases. The CDR3 sequence is 13 residues long. With V trimmed by 4 bases and J by 8 bases, 0 bases remained unmatched. Germline V lookup: CDR1 SNHLY, CDR2 FYNNEI. CDR3 in DNA: TGTGCCAGCAGTGGGACTAGCGGGAGTACGCAGTATTTT. Its translation is CASSGTSGSTQYF.

This clonotype was observed a few times. This rearrangement joins TRBV3-1 to TRBJ1-2; D call uncertain. Trimming removed 1 base at V and 0 bases at J, with 0 bases between. The CDR3 length is 12 residues. CDR1 and CDR2 from the germline V gene are LGHDT and YNNKEL (reference sequence). The CDR3 sequence is CASSQANYGYTF. For the CDR3, the DNA is TGTGCCAGCAGCCAAGCTAACTATGGCTACACCTTC.

This clonotype was observed once. V usage is TRBV12-3 or TRBV12-4 and J usage is TRBJ1-6, with D maybe TRBD1 (5 bases). The CDR3 length is 15 residues. V lost 5 bases to trimming and J lost 5 bases, with 13 bases between them. The CDR3 sequence: CASSTARRDNSPLHF. The CDR3 DNA is TGTGCCAGCAGTACGGCCCGCAGGGATAATTCACCCCTCCACTTT.

In regard to this clonotype: The conserved phenylalanine or tryptophan normally closing the CDR3 is absent here, so this likely arose from a read error. The chain joins TRBV29-1 to TRBJ2-2; TRBD1 aligns across 9 bases. Trimming removed 7 bases from V and 6 bases from J; junction bases left unmatched: 9. CDR1 SQVTM and CDR2 ANQGSEA come from the germline V gene. The CDR3 is 14 residues long. In nucleotides, the CDR3 is TGCAGCGACAGGGGGCAGGGAGGGTCCGGGGAGCTGTTTGTT. This sequence encodes CSDRGQGGSGELFV.

This clonotype has a handful of counts. This rearrangement joins TRBV5-1 to TRBJ2-1; 11 bases agree with TRBD2. V shed 3 bases and J 0 bases; nucleotides not matched to a gene: 8. Per germline, CDR1 SGHRS and CDR2 YFSETQ. This CDR3 spans 18 amino acids. In nucleotides, the CDR3 is TGCGCCAGCAGCTCGGGACTAGCGGAAGGGTCCTCCTACAATGAGCAGTTCTTC. Translated, it gives CASSSGLAEGSSYNEQFF.

Many counts were recorded for this clonotype. The V and J genes are TRBV9 and TRBJ2-1; a weak D match, TRBD1 (6 bases). The CDR3 is made up of 14 amino acids. V was pared by 4 bases and J by 4 bases, with 12 bases between. From germline, CDR1 is SGDLS and CDR2 YYNGEE. CDR3 loop: CASSPGTNYNEQFF. In DNA, the CDR3 is TGTGCCAGCAGCCCCGGGACAAATTACAATGAGCAGTTCTTC.

This sequence joins TRBV9 and TRBJ1-5; the D gene is possibly TRBD1 (6 bases). CDR1 is SGDLS and CDR2 is YYNGEE in the germline V gene. The CDR3 length is 15 residues. V lost 6 bases and J lost 5, with 18 bases in between. The CDR3 DNA reads as TGTGCCAGCAACGGAGAGGGGGTGCTCGATCAGCCCCAGCATTTT. Residues: CASNGEGVLDQPQHF.

The table lists this clonotype with many counts. The chain joins TRBV5-1 to TRBJ2-1; 7 bases match TRBD1. The CDR3 has 15 residues. Germline CDR1 SGHRS, CDR2 YFSETQ. Unmatched junction bases numbered 8, after V lost 4 bases and J lost 4 bases. The CDR3 is CASSPRQGSYNEQFF. The CDR3, as DNA: TGCGCCAGCAGCCCTCGACAGGGATCTTACAATGAGCAGTTCTTC.

About this clonotype itself: A read error may produce the germline difference seen at one junction end. V usage is TRBV19 and J usage is TRBJ1-4, with D unclear. This CDR3 contains 15 residues. The germline gives CDR1 LNHDA, CDR2 SQIVND (reference sequence). CDR3 in amino acids: CASRTLETTNEKLLF. In DNA form, the CDR3 reads TGTGCCAGCCGTACTTTAGAGACAACTAATGAAAAACTGCTTTTT.

The rearrangement links TRBV12-3 or TRBV12-4 to TRBJ1-2, with TRBD1 as a possible D gene (5 bases). The CDR3 runs to 13 residues. V lost 3 bases, J lost 5 bases, and 10 bases lay in between. Here the CDR3 reads CASSFDREYGYTF. The CDR3 bases are TGTGCCAGCAGTTTCGACAGAGAATATGGCTACACCTTC.

The CDR3 nucleotides are TGTGCCAGCAAGGGGACAGGGCATGAGCAGTTCTTC. Translation: CASKGTGHEQFF. The rearrangement uses TRBV2 and TRBJ2-1, with 9 bases matching TRBD1. Germline V gene data show CDR1 as SNHLY and CDR2 as FYNNEI. V lost 7 bases, J lost 8 bases, and 3 bases stayed unmatched. The CDR3 is 12 residues long.

This chain joins TRBV7-8 and TRBJ2-7, with D hard to call. V was pared by 6 bases and J by 3 bases, with 15 bases between. The CDR3 spans 14 residues. Germline assignment: CDR1 SGHVS and CDR2 FQNEAQ. The CDR3, as DNA: TGTGCCAGCAGTCCGTTCCGCGGCGACTACGAGCAGTACTTC. Encoded protein: CASSPFRGDYEQYF. Full variable domain (rest looked up from reference TRBV7-8 and TRBJ2-7): GAGVSQSPRYKVAKRGQDVALRCDPISGHVSLFWYQQALGQGPEFLTYFQNEAQLDKSGLPSDRFFAERPEGSVSTLKIQRTQQEDSAVYLCASSPFRGDYEQYFGPGTRLTVT.

This clonotype was detected a few times. This chain links TRBV4-2 with TRBJ2-3, with 12 bases aligning to TRBD2. The CDR3 length is 16 residues. V trimming: 0 bases; J trimming: 4 bases; junction bases outside the gene matches: 2. Germline CDR1 and CDR2: LGHNA and YNFKEQ. The CDR3 reads CASSQEGLAGSDTQYF. CDR3 bases: TGTGCCAGCAGCCAAGAAGGACTAGCGGGGTCAGATACGCAGTATTTT.

The rearrangement links TRBV6-1 to TRBJ2-5; D tentatively fits TRBD1 or TRBD2 (6 bases each). Germline V gives CDR1 MNHNS, CDR2 SASEGT. V was cut by 6 bases and J by 3 bases, with 20 bases left in between. CDR3 length: 16 residues. The chain's CDR3 is CASRSPAGEEEETQYF. The CDR3 DNA reads as TGTGCCAGCAGGAGTCCCGCAGGGGAGGAAGAAGAGACCCAGTACTTC.

This clonotype was detected only once. This may be a read error, as it is one base from a much larger clone. The chain links TRBV25-1 to TRBJ2-1; D is undetermined. The CDR3 contains 12 residues. Deletions cut 8 bases from V and 9 bases from J, with 14 bases between. Germline CDR1 and CDR2: MGHDK and SYGVNS. The CDR3 sequence: CASLDPGLEQFF. In nucleotides, the CDR3 is TGTGCCAGCTTAGACCCGGGCCTTGAGCAGTTCTTC.